These 15 T cell receptor beta chains originate from one sample sequenced in a study of neoadjuvant nivolumab and ipilimumab in lung cancer. The table came from immunoSEQ multiplex PCR; TCRdb's copy has only in-frame clones and leaves some out. The table shows approximately 7,200 clones, with 75% to 90% occurring only once. Sample: tumor tissue, taken after neoadjuvant nivolumab, alone or with ipilimumab, at or shortly before surgery. These TCRs come from an adult with non-small cell lung cancer.

Regarding this clone: Other nucleotide sequences from this sample produce the same CDR3. V is TRBV5-1 and J is TRBJ2-7; the match to TRBD2 covers 8 bases. Germline assignment: CDR1 SGHRS and CDR2 YFSETQ. The length of the CDR3 is 14 residues. The trim removed 4 bases at V and 6 bases at J, leaving 9 bases unmatched. The CDR3 region is CASSPESTSAEQYF. DNA of the CDR3: TGCGCCAGCAGCCCAGAATCGACTAGCGCCGAGCAGTACTTC. Full variable domain (outside the CDR3, taken from reference TRBV5-1 and TRBJ2-7): KAGVTQTPRYLIKTRGQQVTLSCSPISGHRSVSWYQQTPGQGLQFLFEYFSETQRNKGNFPGRFSGRQFSNSRSEMNVSTLELGDSALYLCASSPESTSAEQYFGPGTRLTVT.

J is TRBJ1-4 and V is TRBV5-1; D gene unclear. Germline values: CDR1 SGHRS, CDR2 YFSETQ. The length of the CDR3 is 13 residues. V dropped 4 bases and J dropped 5 bases, with 9 bases sitting between them. The CDR3 reads CASSPGRNEKLFF. The CDR3 nucleotides are TGCGCCAGCAGCCCCGGACGGAATGAAAAACTGTTTTTT.

This clone occurred once. The chain carries TRBV11-2 and TRBJ2-5; D is perhaps TRBD2 (7 bases). The CDR3 length is 15 residues. Per the germline V gene, CDR1 is SGHAT and CDR2 is FQNNGV. V was pared by 6 bases and J by 4 bases, with 18 bases between. DNA of the CDR3: TGTGCCAGCAGAAAATGGGGGGGCAGGGGAGAGACCCAGTACTTC. Translation gives CASRKWGGRGETQYF. Complete variable domain (other parts from reference TRBV11-2 and TRBJ2-5): EAGVAQSPRYKIIEKRQSVAFWCNPISGHATLYWYQQILGQGPKLLIQFQNNGVVDDSQLPKDRFSAERLKGVDSTLKIQPAKLEDSAVYLCASRKWGGRGETQYFGPGTRLLVL.

This rearrangement joins TRBV13 to TRBJ1-6; tentatively, D is TRBD1 (5 bases). The CDR3 spans 16 residues. From germline, CDR1 is PRHDT and CDR2 FYEKMQ (reference sequence). Trimming shortened V by 5 bases and J by 9 bases, and 20 bases separated the two germline ends. CDR3 in DNA: TGTGCCAGCAGCCACACTGGTAGAGGGACTCGTTCACCCCTCCACTTT. Translating gives CASSHTGRGTRSPLHF.

V gene TRBV2 combines with J gene TRBJ1-2, with D perhaps matching TRBD1 (6 bases). The CDR3 is 14 residues long. Germline V gives CDR1 SNHLY, CDR2 FYNNEI. Trimming removed 6 bases from V and 4 bases from J, with 15 bases in between. The CDR3 bases are TGTGCCAGCAGCAACAACAGGGAGATCTATGGCTACACCTTC. Amino acid sequence: CASSNNREIYGYTF.

This clone has just one count. V is TRBV5-1 and J is TRBJ2-2, with TRBD1 matching 7 bases. Looked up from germline, CDR1 is SGHRS and CDR2 is YFSETQ. J lost 6 bases, V lost 7 bases, and 9 bases had no gene match. The CDR3 loop spans 14 amino acids. CDR3 amino acids: CASLGTVWPGELFF. The CDR3 DNA follows: TGCGCCAGCCTAGGGACAGTCTGGCCCGGGGAGCTGTTTTTT.

The CDR3 is CASSFLGRLAGYNEQFF. The CDR3 nucleotides are TGCGCCAGCAGCTTTTTAGGGCGACTAGCGGGGTACAATGAGCAGTTCTTC. The chain carries TRBV5-1 and TRBJ2-1; 11 bases are a match to TRBD2. This CDR3 has 17 amino acids. The germline V gene has CDR1 SGHRS and CDR2 YFSETQ. The V and J ends lost 2 bases and 4 bases, in that order; junction bases with no gene match: 8. The whole variable domain, remainder taken from reference TRBV5-1 and TRBJ2-1, is KAGVTQTPRYLIKTRGQQVTLSCSPISGHRSVSWYQQTPGQGLQFLFEYFSETQRNKGNFPGRFSGRQFSNSRSEMNVSTLELGDSALYLCASSFLGRLAGYNEQFFGPGTRLTVL.

In this sample, this clone turned up a few times. The CDR3 sequence: CASSIEEQVEAFF. The CDR3 DNA sequence: TGTGCCAGTAGTATCGAAGAACAGGTTGAAGCTTTCTTT. The chain recombines TRBV19 with TRBJ1-1, with D possibly TRBD1 on 5 matching bases. This CDR3 contains 13 residues. The V and J ends lost 3 bases and 7 bases respectively, with 12 bases between them. Germline lookup yields CDR1 LNHDA and CDR2 SQIVND (reference sequence).

The V call is TRBV19, the J call TRBJ1-4; the D gene is possibly TRBD1 (5 bases). The CDR3 extends over 16 amino acids. Germline lookup yields CDR1 LNHDA and CDR2 SQIVND (reference sequence). V lost 9 bases to trimming and J lost 0 bases, with 17 bases between them. Written as DNA, the CDR3 is TGTGCCAGATCTCCGAACGCGGGGGCAACTAATGAAAAACTGTTTTTT. This codes for CARSPNAGATNEKLFF.

CDR3 sequence: CASSSSASVGGGAGYTF. CDR3 bases: TGTGCCAGCAGCTCCTCGGCCTCAGTGGGGGGCGGTGCTGGCTACACCTTC. The rearrangement joins TRBV7-2 to TRBJ1-2; tentative D call: TRBD1 (6 bases). V was pared by 4 bases and J by 7 bases, with 25 bases between. This CDR3 spans 17 amino acids. The germline V gene has CDR1 SGHTA and CDR2 FQGNSA. Looking up the rest from reference TRBV7-2 and TRBJ1-2 gives the full variable domain: GAGVSQSPSNKVTEKGKDVELRCDPISGHTALYWYRQSLGQGLEFLIYFQGNSAPDKSGLPSDRFSAERTGGSVSTLTIQRTQQEDSAVYLCASSSSASVGGGAGYTFGSGTRLTVV.

This chain connects TRBV18 to TRBJ2-3; no clear D. The length of the CDR3 is 15 residues. V shed 3 bases and J shed 0 bases, with 10 bases lying between them. The V gene's germline CDR1 is KGHSH and CDR2 LQKENI. CDR3 coding DNA: TGTGCCAGCTCACCTTCGATTAGGAGCACAGATACGCAGTATTTT. Protein sequence: CASSPSIRSTDTQYF.

The chain employs TRBV6-1 and TRBJ2-7; D might be TRBD1 (6 bases). Looked up from germline, CDR1 is MNHNS and CDR2 is SASEGT. The CDR3 runs 16 residues. V was clipped by 4 bases and J by 3 bases, with 19 bases between them. This chain's CDR3 is CASSGPTGRGIYEQYF. The CDR3 DNA reads as TGTGCCAGCAGTGGGCCAACAGGGAGAGGGATCTACGAGCAGTACTTC.

The rearrangement uses TRBV9 and TRBJ1-5; D may be TRBD1 (6 bases). Germline V gene data show CDR1 as SGDLS and CDR2 as YYNGEE. V gave up 4 bases and J gave up 6 bases, with 11 bases separating them. The CDR3 spans 13 residues. The CDR3 loop is CASSQGWGQPQHF. CDR3 bases: TGTGCCAGCAGCCAGGGGTGGGGTCAGCCCCAGCATTTT.

The V and J genes are TRBV5-1 and TRBJ2-2, with D possibly matching TRBD2 (5 bases). Deletions cut 0 bases from V and 2 bases from J, with 8 bases between. The CDR3 consists of 15 residues. Germline CDR1 reads SGHRS; CDR2 reads YFSETQ. CDR3 bases: TGCGCCAGCAGCTTGGAAGGACTTAACACCGGGGAGCTGTTTTTT. This translates into CASSLEGLNTGELFF.

The V gene is TRBV7-8, the J gene TRBJ2-3; D possibly corresponds to TRBD2 (5 bases). This CDR3 has 15 residues. V was clipped by 1 base and J by 1 base, with 9 bases between them. Per the germline V gene, CDR1 is SGHVS and CDR2 is FQNEAQ. CDR3 residues: CASSLGNSGTDTQYF. The CDR3 DNA sequence: TGTGCCAGCAGCTTAGGGAATAGCGGCACAGATACGCAGTATTTT.